This T cell receptor (beta chain) appears in the sequencing data of a study of Tregs in tolerant kidney transplant recipients. This CDR3 is built from 15 residues. With 0 bases removed from V and 7 bases from J, the gap between germline ends came to 13 bases. Germline CDR1 reads MGHRA; CDR2 reads YSYEKL. Sequenced by immunoSEQ multiplex PCR; TCRdb stores in-frame clones only, minus some. The data show about 110,000 clones, with nearly 90% seen just once and roughly 0.31% held by the top ten. The chain joins TRBV4-1 to TRBJ2-1; D is possibly TRBD2 (6 bases). This clonotype was obtained from a human donor who received a combined kidney and bone marrow transplant. Here the sequenced sample was CD4+ T cells from blood, taken before the transplant. CDR3: CASSQDAGRMNEQFF. The CDR3 DNA is TGCGCCAGCAGCCAAGATGCGGGACGTATGAATGAGCAGTTCTTC.